Included here is one TCR beta chain sequence, with context. There is no known antigen for this receptor. The record has no base qualities; no much larger clone is one base away. The data are from a study of blood T cell repertoires in COVID-19 (dated by TCRdb to the early 2020s). The study in broad terms: Samples covering the acute and convalescent phases of COVID-19 were provided by collaborators in the United States, Italy and Spain. The prospective study material was composed of cDNA or gDNA derived from T cells, B-cell-depleted T cells, or PBMCs. The dataset comprised deeply sampled blood TCRbeta repertoires from subjects exposed to, actively infected with, or recovered from COVID-19. The repertoires were made available in a free public database intended to serve as a resource for research on the immune response to SARS-CoV-2. Samples were obtained from the ongoing ImmuneRACE study (first 160 participants) and from some 1,200 subjects provided by 6 global collaborators. A de-identified subject ID, COVID-19 status, age in years and sex were almost always included in the sample metadata. HLA class I and class II types, where available, came from metadata supplied by the sample provider rather than from assay-based typing.

At one collaborating source in Seattle, patients were enrolled during active infection and were followed longitudinally through the course of disease. The collaborating institutions used their own protocols to collect whole blood in K2EDTA tubes. For TCRbeta analysis, collaborator samples were shipped as frozen whole blood, as isolated PBMCs, or as DNA extracted from either sample type. The study at large found these results: How much clinical and demographic metadata was included differed by source and by participant, and the metadata was provided uncurated.

The CDR3 runs 15 amino acids, cysteine and phenylalanine included. The kept DNA is CDR3 alone, 45 bases in frame from the first base. V is cut back by 6 bases and J by 4 bases, with 9 bases in the junction unmatched. The germline V gene sets CDR1 to MDHEN and CDR2 to SYDVKM. TCRbeta CDR3 regions were amplified from genomic DNA by means of the immunoSEQ Assay, a bias-controlled multiplex PCR. The original pipeline was this. Nucleated cell counts per sample were estimated from amplification of reference gene primers within the assay. To quantify the absolute abundance of each unique TCRbeta CDR3 rearrangement, sequence reads were collapsed and filtered. For each sample, productive Simpson clonality was calculated as the square root of Simpson's diversity index across productive rearrangements. In TCRdb, the immuneACCESS table is reduced to in-frame sequences with V and J assigned. These tables do not hold every clone; where another copy was compared, an unresolved V gene accounts for under half, and the others remain unexplained. V and J calls plus clone size are reproduced from that table; the DNA served to infer D and trimming. This sample holds roughly 350,000 clones; 87% were observed only once. The ten top clones hold around 9.3% of the sample.

The source material was peripheral blood. The sequence came from a woman in her thirties with COVID-19, enrolled during active disease. The rearranged segments are TRBV28 and TRBJ1-5; TRBD1 matches 7 bases in the middle. CDR3 protein: CASSQWLQGNQPQHF. The sequenced DNA: TGTGCCAGCAGCCAGTGGTTACAGGGGAATCAGCCCCAGCATTTT.